Sequencing of this TCR beta chain was carried out in a study of blood T cell repertoires in COVID-19. About the study: The United States, Italy and Spain provided the acute and convalescent COVID-19 samples.

V lost 1 base, J lost 6 bases, and 7 bases lay in between. The CDR3 consists of 12 residues. Germline CDR1 LGHDT, CDR2 YNNKEL (reference sequence). In the source study's methods: Amplifying reference gene primers gave estimates of nucleated cell counts. This table comes from immunoSEQ multiplex PCR, and its TCRdb copy is limited to in-frame clones, with some not included. For V, J and clone size, that table is used; D and trimming come from the DNA. The sample lists 70,000 to 95,000 clones, roughly four fifths seen once, with less than 15% in the top ten. Sequencing was done on a sample of peripheral blood. The TCR comes from a human donor in a cohort sampled during active COVID-19. The chain joins TRBV3-1 (or the pseudogene TRBV3-2) to TRBJ2-7; D is unclear. CDR3 in DNA: TGTGCCAGCAGCCAAGCACGAGGCGAGCAGTACTTC. Protein sequence: CASSQARGEQYF.